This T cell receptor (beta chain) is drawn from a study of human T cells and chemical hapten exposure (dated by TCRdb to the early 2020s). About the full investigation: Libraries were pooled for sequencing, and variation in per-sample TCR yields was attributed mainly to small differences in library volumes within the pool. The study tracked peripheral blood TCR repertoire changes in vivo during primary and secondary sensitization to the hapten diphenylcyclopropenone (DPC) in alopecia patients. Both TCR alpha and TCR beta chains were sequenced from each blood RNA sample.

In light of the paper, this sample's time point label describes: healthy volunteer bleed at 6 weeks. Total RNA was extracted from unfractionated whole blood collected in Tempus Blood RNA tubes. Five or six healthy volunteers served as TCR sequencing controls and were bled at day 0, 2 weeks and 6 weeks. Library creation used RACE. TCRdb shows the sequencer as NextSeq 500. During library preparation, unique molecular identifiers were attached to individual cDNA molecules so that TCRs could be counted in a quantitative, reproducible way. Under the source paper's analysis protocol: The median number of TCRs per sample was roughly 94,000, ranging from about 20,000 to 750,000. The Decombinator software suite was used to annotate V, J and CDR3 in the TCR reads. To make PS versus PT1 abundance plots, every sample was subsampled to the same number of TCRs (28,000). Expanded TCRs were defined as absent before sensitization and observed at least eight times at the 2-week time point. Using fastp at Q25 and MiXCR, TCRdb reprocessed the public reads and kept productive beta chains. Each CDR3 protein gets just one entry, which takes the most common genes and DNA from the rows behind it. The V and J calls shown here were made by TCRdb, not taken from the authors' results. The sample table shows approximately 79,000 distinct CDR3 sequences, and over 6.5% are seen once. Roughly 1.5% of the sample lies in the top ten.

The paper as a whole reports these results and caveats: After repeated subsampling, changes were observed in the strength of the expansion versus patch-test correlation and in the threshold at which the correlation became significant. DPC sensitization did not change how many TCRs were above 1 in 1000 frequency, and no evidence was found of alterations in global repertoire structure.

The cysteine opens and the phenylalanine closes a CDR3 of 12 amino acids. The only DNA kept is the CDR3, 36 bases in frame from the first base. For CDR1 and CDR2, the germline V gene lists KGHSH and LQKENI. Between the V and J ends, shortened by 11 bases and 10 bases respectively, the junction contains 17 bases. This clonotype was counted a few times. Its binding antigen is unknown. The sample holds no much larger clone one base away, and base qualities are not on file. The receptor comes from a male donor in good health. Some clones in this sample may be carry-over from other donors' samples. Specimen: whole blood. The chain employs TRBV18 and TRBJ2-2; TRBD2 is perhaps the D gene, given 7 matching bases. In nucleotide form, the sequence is TGTGCCTCCGAGGGGGGGGCGAAGGAGCTGTTTTTT. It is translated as CASEGGAKELFF.